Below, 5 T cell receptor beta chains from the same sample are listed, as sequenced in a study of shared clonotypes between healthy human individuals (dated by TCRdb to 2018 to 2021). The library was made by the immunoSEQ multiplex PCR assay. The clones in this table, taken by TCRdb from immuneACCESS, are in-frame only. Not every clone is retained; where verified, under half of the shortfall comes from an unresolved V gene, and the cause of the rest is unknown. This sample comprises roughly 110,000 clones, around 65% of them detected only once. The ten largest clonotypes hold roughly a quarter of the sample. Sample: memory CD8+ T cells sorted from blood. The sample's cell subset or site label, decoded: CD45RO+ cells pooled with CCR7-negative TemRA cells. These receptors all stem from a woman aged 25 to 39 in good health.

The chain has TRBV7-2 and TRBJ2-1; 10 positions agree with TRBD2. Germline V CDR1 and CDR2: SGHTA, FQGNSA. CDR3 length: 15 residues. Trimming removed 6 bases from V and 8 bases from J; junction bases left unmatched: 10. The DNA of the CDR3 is TGTGCCAGCAGTAATGTAGCGGGAGGAGAGGATGAGCAGTTCTTC. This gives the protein CASSNVAGGEDEQFF.

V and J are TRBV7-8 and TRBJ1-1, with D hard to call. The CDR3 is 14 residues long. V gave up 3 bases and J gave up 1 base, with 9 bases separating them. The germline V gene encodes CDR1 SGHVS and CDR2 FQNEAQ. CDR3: CASSLAGSNTEAFF. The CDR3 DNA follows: TGTGCCAGCAGCTTGGCAGGATCGAACACTGAAGCTTTCTTT.

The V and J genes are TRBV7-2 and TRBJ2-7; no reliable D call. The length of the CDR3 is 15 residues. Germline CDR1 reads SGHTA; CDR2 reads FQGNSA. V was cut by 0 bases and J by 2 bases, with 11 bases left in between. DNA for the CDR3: TGTGCCAGCAGCTTAGCGCTAACCGATACCTACGAGCAGTACTTC. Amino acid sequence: CASSLALTDTYEQYF.

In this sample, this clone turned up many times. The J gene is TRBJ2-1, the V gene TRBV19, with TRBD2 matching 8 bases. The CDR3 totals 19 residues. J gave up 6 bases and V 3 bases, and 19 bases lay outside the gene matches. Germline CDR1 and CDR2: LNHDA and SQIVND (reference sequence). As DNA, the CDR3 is TGTGCCAGTAGTATTGATAGCGCTAGCGGGCCTTTTTTTATCAATGAGCAGTTCTTC. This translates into CASSIDSASGPFFINEQFF.

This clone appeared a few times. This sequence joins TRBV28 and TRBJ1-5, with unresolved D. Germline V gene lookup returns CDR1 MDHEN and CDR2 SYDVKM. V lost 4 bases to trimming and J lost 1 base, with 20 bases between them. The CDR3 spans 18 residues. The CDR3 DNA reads TGTGCCAGCAGTTCCTCTTGGGGAGAGACTAGGAGCAATCAGCCCCAGCATTTT. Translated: CASSSSWGETRSNQPQHF.